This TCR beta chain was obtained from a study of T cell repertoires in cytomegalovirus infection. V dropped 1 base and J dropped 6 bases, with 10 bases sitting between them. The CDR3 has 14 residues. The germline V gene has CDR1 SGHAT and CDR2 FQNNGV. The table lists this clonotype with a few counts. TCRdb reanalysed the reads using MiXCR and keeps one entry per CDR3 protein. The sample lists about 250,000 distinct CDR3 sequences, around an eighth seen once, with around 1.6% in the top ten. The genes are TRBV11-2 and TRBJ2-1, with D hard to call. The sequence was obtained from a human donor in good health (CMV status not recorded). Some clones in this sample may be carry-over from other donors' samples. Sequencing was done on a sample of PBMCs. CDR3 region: CASSLGRRGNEQFF. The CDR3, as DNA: TGTGCCAGCAGCTTAGGCAGGAGAGGCAATGAGCAGTTCTTC. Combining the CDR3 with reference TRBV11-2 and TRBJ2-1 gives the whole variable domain EAGVAQSPRYKIIEKRQSVAFWCNPISGHATLYWYQQILGQGPKLLIQFQNNGVVDDSQLPKDRFSAERLKGVDSTLKIQPAKLEDSAVYLCASSLGRRGNEQFFGPGTRLTVL.